What follows are 7 T cell receptor beta chains derived from one specimen sequenced in a study of cytomegalovirus exposure and HLA in healthy donors. Produced via immunoSEQ multiplex PCR; TCRdb's table is partial and in-frame only. The sample consists of about 280,000 clones, 88% of them appearing once. Sequencing was performed on PBMCs. These receptor sequences come from a woman in her late teens or twenties in good health and CMV-seronegative.

This chain joins TRBV7-2 and TRBJ2-5; the D is unclear. Germline CDR1 reads SGHTA; CDR2 reads FQGNSA. Trimming shortened V by 5 bases and J by 1 base, and 5 bases separated the two germline ends. The CDR3 runs 12 residues. The CDR3 coding sequence is TGTGCCAGCAGCCCCTCCCAAGAGACCCAGTACTTC. This gives the protein CASSPSQETQYF.

Here the CDR3 DNA reads TGTGCCACCAGGGCGGGAGATTTGTCGAGAGAGACCCAGTACTTC. Translating it yields CATRAGDLSRETQYF. V usage is TRBV15 and J usage is TRBJ2-5; TRBD2 agrees at 7 bases. CDR1 is LNHNV and CDR2 is YYDKDF in the germline V gene (reference sequence). With V trimmed by 6 bases and J by 4 bases, 11 bases remained unmatched. The CDR3 covers 15 residues.

The chain couples TRBV27 to TRBJ2-7; 8 bases align to TRBD2. Germline assignment: CDR1 MNHEY and CDR2 SMNVEV (reference sequence). Germline trimming cut 4 bases from V and 0 bases from J; bases unmatched to any gene: 5. CDR3 size: 15 residues. CDR3 region: CASSYGGGPSYEQYF. Written as DNA, the CDR3 is TGTGCCAGCAGTTACGGGGGGGGGCCCTCCTACGAGCAGTACTTC.

V and J are TRBV9 and TRBJ2-7, with TRBD2 identical over 9 bases. CDR1 SGDLS and CDR2 YYNGEE come from the germline V gene. Trimming at V came to 0 bases and at J to 3 bases, leaving 7 bases not matched to a gene. This CDR3 region has 16 residues. Written as DNA, the CDR3 is TGTGCCAGCAGCGTAGAGAGCGGGAGGCATAACTACGAGCAGTACTTC. Translated: CASSVESGRHNYEQYF.

The chain couples TRBV2 to TRBJ2-1, with TRBD2 matching over 10 bases. With 7 bases clipped from V and 13 bases from J, the junction kept 7 bases outside the gene matches. This CDR3 spans 12 amino acids. Germline CDR1 and CDR2: SNHLY and FYNNEI. Written as DNA, the CDR3 is TGTGCCAGCATTTTACTAGCGGGATTCCAGTTCTTC. Its protein product is CASILLAGFQFF. The full variable domain, in which reference TRBV2 and TRBJ2-1 provide the parts outside the CDR3, is EPEVTQTPSHQVTQMGQEVILRCVPISNHLYFYWYRQILGQKVEFLVSFYNNEISEKSEIFDDQFSVERPDGSNFTLKIRSTKLEDSAMYFCASILLAGFQFFGPGTRLTVL.

The CDR3 region is CASSSRGLPDGYTF. The DNA for the CDR3 is TGTGCCAGCAGTTCCAGGGGCCTCCCCGACGGCTACACCTTC. V is TRBV6-5 and J is TRBJ1-2; D possibly corresponds to TRBD1 (6 bases). CDR1 MNHEY and CDR2 SVGAGI come from the germline V gene. CDR3 length: 14 amino acids. Deletions cut 4 bases from V and 8 bases from J, with 17 bases between.

This clone has just one count. V and J are TRBV10-2 and TRBJ2-3; 7 bases are shared with TRBD2. CDR1 and CDR2 from the germline V gene are WSHSY and SAAADI. There are 16 residues in the CDR3. The V gene end was trimmed by 7 bases and the J gene end by 2 bases; junction bases not matched to a gene: 12. CDR3 DNA sequence: TGCGCCAGCAAGAGCGGGATCAGCCGATACACAGATACGCAGTATTTT. It codes for CASKSGISRYTDTQYF.